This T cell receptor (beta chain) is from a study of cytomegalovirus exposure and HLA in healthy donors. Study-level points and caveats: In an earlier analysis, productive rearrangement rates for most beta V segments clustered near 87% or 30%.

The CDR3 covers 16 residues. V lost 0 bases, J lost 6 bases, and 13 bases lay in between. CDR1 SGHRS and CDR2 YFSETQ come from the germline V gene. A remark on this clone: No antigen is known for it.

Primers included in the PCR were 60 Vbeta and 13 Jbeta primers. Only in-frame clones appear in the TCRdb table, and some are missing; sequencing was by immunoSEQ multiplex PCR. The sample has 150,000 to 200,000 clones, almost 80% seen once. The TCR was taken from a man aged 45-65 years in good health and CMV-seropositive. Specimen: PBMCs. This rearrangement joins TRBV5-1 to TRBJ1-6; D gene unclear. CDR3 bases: TGCGCCAGCAGCTTGGGTACGGGTATTTCTAATTCACCCCTCCACTTT. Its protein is CASSLGTGISNSPLHF.